This is a list of T cell receptor beta chains from one sample in a study of Ad26.COV2.S vaccination and SARS-CoV-2 variants. The data were produced by immunoSEQ multiplex PCR, yet TCRdb's version contains in-frame clones alone and is incomplete. The sample gives hundreds of thousands of clones, around 89% of which show up once; approximately 4.5% is in the top ten. The material sequenced was peripheral blood, taken in a trial of Ad26.COV2.S vaccine versus placebo. The receptors were gathered from a person between 18 and 65 years old who received the Ad26.COV2.S COVID-19 vaccine or a placebo. Both conserved end residues are part of each CDR3. The D gene is left open where the match is weak. Clone size is shown for a subset of rows, as once, few, many or a class of expanded clone.

length: 14
V: TRBV13
J: TRBJ1-2
size: .
D: TRBD1
CDR3: CASSARQGQDGYTF
DNA: TGTGCCAGCAGCGCCCGACAGGGTCAGGATGGCTACACCTTC

length: 14
V: TRBV5-1
J: TRBJ2-7
size: .
D: TRBD1
CDR3: CASSSPDRAYEQYF
DNA: TGCGCCAGCAGCTCTCCCGACAGGGCGTACGAGCAGTACTTC

length: 14
V: TRBV7-2
J: TRBJ2-2
size: once
D: .
CDR3: CASSFMSNTGELFF
DNA: TGTGCCAGCAGCTTTATGTCGAACACCGGGGAGCTGTTTTTT

length: 17
V: TRBV30
J: TRBJ2-3
size: .
D: TRBD2
CDR3: CAWKAWTTSGSTDTQYF
DNA: TGTGCCTGGAAAGCGTGGACGACTAGCGGGAGTACAGATACGCAGTATTTT

length: 15
V: TRBV30
J: TRBJ2-2
size: .
D: TRBD1
CDR3: CAWRDRDRGTGELFF
DNA: TGTGCCTGGAGGGACAGGGACAGAGGCACCGGGGAGCTGTTTTTT

length: 13
V: TRBV3-1/TRBV3-2
J: TRBJ1-4
size: .
D: .
CDR3: CASSRGTGEKLFF
DNA: TGTGCCAGCAGCCGCGGTACGGGGGAAAAACTGTTTTTT

length: 13
V: TRBV7-2
J: TRBJ2-2
size: once
D: TRBD2
CDR3: CASSPSGDWELFF
DNA: TGTGCCAGCAGTCCTAGCGGGGACTGGGAGCTGTTTTTT

length: 14
V: TRBV6-1
J: TRBJ2-7
size: .
D: .
CDR3: CASSEGWRTYEQYF
DNA: TGTGCCAGCAGTGAAGGGTGGAGGACCTACGAGCAGTACTTC

length: 15
V: TRBV7-2
J: TRBJ2-1
size: .
D: .
CDR3: CASSLASGAYNEQFF
DNA: TGTGCCAGCAGCTTAGCTAGCGGAGCCTACAATGAGCAGTTCTTC

length: 14
V: TRBV6-2/TRBV6-3
J: TRBJ2-5
size: .
D: .
CDR3: CASSYFTSGETQYF
DNA: TGTGCCAGCAGTTATTTTACCAGCGGGGAGACCCAGTACTTC

length: 14
V: TRBV29-1
J: TRBJ2-2
size: .
D: TRBD2
CDR3: CSVEGTRDTGELFF
DNA: TGCAGCGTTGAGGGGACTAGGGACACCGGGGAGCTGTTTTTT

length: 15
V: TRBV6-4
J: TRBJ2-2
size: .
D: TRBD1
CDR3: CASRPGTGDTGELFF
DNA: TGTGCCAGCAGACCCGGGACAGGGGACACCGGGGAGCTGTTTTTT

length: 15
V: TRBV6-6
J: TRBJ2-7
size: .
D: TRBD1
CDR3: CASSRPGQGLYEQYF
DNA: TGTGCCAGCAGTAGACCGGGACAGGGACTTTACGAGCAGTACTTC

length: 14
V: TRBV7-9
J: TRBJ1-1
size: .
D: .
CDR3: CASSRGGSGTEAFF
DNA: TGTGCCAGCAGCCGGGGGGGAAGTGGCACTGAAGCTTTCTTT

length: 14
V: TRBV5-1
J: TRBJ2-7
size: .
D: TRBD2
CDR3: CASSLTSGSYEQYF
DNA: TGCGCCAGCAGCTTGACTAGCGGGAGTTACGAGCAGTACTTC

length: 16
V: TRBV9
J: TRBJ1-3
size: .
D: .
CDR3: CASSVDPGQSGNTIYF
DNA: TGTGCCAGCAGCGTAGATCCTGGACAGTCCGGAAACACCATATATTTT

length: 15
V: TRBV19
J: TRBJ2-1
size: .
D: TRBD1
CDR3: CASSPDRAPYNEQFF
DNA: TGTGCCAGTAGCCCTGACAGGGCCCCTTACAATGAGCAGTTCTTC

length: 14
V: TRBV4-1
J: TRBJ2-7
size: .
D: .
CDR3: CASSPGKGSYEQYF
DNA: TGCGCCAGCAGCCCCGGGAAGGGGTCCTACGAGCAGTACTTC

length: 19
V: TRBV27
J: TRBJ2-1
size: .
D: TRBD2
CDR3: CASSLKGLAGASSYNEQFF
DNA: TGTGCCAGCAGTCTAAAGGGACTAGCGGGAGCATCATCCTACAATGAGCAGTTCTTC

length: 14
V: TRBV7-8
J: TRBJ1-1
size: once
D: .
CDR3: CASSHPGSYTEAFF
DNA: TGTGCCAGCAGCCATCCCGGGTCCTACACTGAAGCTTTCTTT

length: 15
V: TRBV9
J: TRBJ1-2
size: .
D: .
CDR3: CASSVVGTDSYGYTF
DNA: TGTGCCAGCAGCGTTGTAGGGACGGACAGCTATGGCTACACCTTC

length: 17
V: TRBV6-1
J: TRBJ2-7
size: .
D: TRBD1
CDR3: CASSVSTGVLNSYEQYF
DNA: TGTGCCAGCAGTGTGTCGACAGGGGTACTAAACTCCTACGAGCAGTACTTC

length: 13
V: TRBV19
J: TRBJ1-1
size: .
D: TRBD1
CDR3: CASSFTGDTEAFF
DNA: TGTGCCAGTAGTTTCACAGGGGACACTGAAGCTTTCTTT

length: 17
V: TRBV4-1
J: TRBJ2-1
size: .
D: TRBD1
CDR3: CASSQRAGQGLLNEQFF
DNA: TGCGCCAGCAGCCAAAGAGCGGGACAGGGGTTATTGAATGAGCAGTTCTTC

length: 16
V: TRBV7-8
J: TRBJ2-7
size: .
D: TRBD1
CDR3: CASSPAGTGVSHEQYF
DNA: TGTGCCAGCAGCCCAGCCGGGACAGGGGTCTCCCACGAGCAGTACTTC

length: 14
V: TRBV3-1/TRBV3-2
J: TRBJ1-5
size: .
D: .
CDR3: CASSRGRNNQPQHF
DNA: TGTGCCAGCAGCCGAGGACGGAACAATCAGCCCCAGCATTTT

length: 14
V: TRBV5-1
J: TRBJ2-1
size: .
D: TRBD2
CDR3: CASHPGTSGDEQFF
DNA: TGCGCCAGCCATCCGGGGACTAGCGGTGATGAGCAGTTCTTC

length: 12
V: TRBV29-1
J: TRBJ1-5
size: .
D: TRBD1
CDR3: CSVGTGRQPQHF
DNA: TGCAGCGTTGGGACAGGGAGGCAGCCCCAGCATTTT

length: 15
V: TRBV18
J: TRBJ2-3
size: .
D: .
CDR3: CASSPTVGGIDTQYF
DNA: TGTGCCAGCTCACCAACAGTCGGCGGCATAGATACGCAGTATTTT

length: 14
V: TRBV18
J: TRBJ2-5
size: .
D: .
CDR3: CASSSETRGETQYF
DNA: TGTGCCAGCTCATCGGAGACACGAGGGGAGACCCAGTACTTC

length: 15
V: TRBV3-1/TRBV3-2
J: TRBJ1-3
size: .
D: .
CDR3: CASSPREGSGNTIYF
DNA: TGTGCCAGCAGCCCTCGAGAGGGCTCTGGAAACACCATATATTTT

length: 18
V: TRBV13
J: TRBJ2-7
size: .
D: TRBD1
CDR3: CASSEYRGWGSADYEQYF
DNA: TGTGCCAGCAGCGAATACAGGGGATGGGGTTCAGCGGACTACGAGCAGTACTTC

length: 15
V: TRBV12-5
J: TRBJ2-2
size: .
D: TRBD1
CDR3: CASGSGQTNTGELFF
DNA: TGTGCTAGTGGTTCGGGACAGACGAACACCGGGGAGCTGTTTTTT

length: 16
V: TRBV30
J: TRBJ2-6
size: .
D: .
CDR3: CAWSILGTSGANVLTF
DNA: TGTGCCTGGAGTATTTTGGGTACCTCTGGGGCCAACGTCCTGACTTTC

length: 16
V: TRBV18
J: TRBJ2-1
size: .
D: .
CDR3: CASSPFLGDRGNEQFF
DNA: TGTGCCAGCTCACCCTTCTTGGGGGACCGGGGGAATGAGCAGTTCTTC

length: 16
V: TRBV5-1
J: TRBJ1-6
size: few
D: .
CDR3: CASSLVVRDRNSPLHF
DNA: TGCGCCAGCAGCTTGGTTGTCCGTGACAGAAATTCACCCCTCCACTTT

length: 15
V: TRBV15
J: TRBJ1-5
size: once
D: .
CDR3: CATSRDKLINQPQHF
DNA: TGTGCCACCAGCAGAGATAAACTGATTAATCAGCCCCAGCATTTT

length: 15
V: TRBV4-1
J: TRBJ1-2
size: .
D: .
CDR3: CASSQVTEINYGYTF
DNA: TGCGCCAGCAGCCAGGTGACAGAGATTAACTATGGCTACACCTTC

length: 13
V: TRBV29-1
J: TRBJ1-1
size: .
D: .
CDR3: CSVAGPRFTEAFF
DNA: TGCAGCGTGGCGGGACCCCGGTTCACTGAAGCTTTCTTT

length: 16
V: TRBV12-5
J: TRBJ1-5
size: .
D: TRBD1
CDR3: CASGFLGQTNNQPQHF
DNA: TGTGCTAGTGGTTTTTTGGGACAGACGAACAATCAGCCCCAGCATTTT

length: 14
V: TRBV2
J: TRBJ1-2
size: .
D: TRBD1
CDR3: CASSEDRGLNGYTF
DNA: TGTGCCAGCAGTGAGGACAGGGGCTTGAATGGCTACACCTTC

length: 15
V: TRBV6-2/TRBV6-3
J: TRBJ2-7
size: .
D: TRBD1
CDR3: CASSYRGRVAYEQYF
DNA: TGTGCCAGCAGTTACAGGGGGCGCGTCGCCTACGAGCAGTACTTC

length: 14
V: TRBV6-5
J: TRBJ1-5
size: once
D: .
CDR3: CASMLGVGNQPQHF
DNA: TGTGCCAGCATGTTAGGGGTTGGTAATCAGCCCCAGCATTTT

length: 15
V: TRBV7-9
J: TRBJ1-1
size: .
D: .
CDR3: CASSSDPEWGTEAFF
DNA: TGTGCCAGCAGCTCCGATCCGGAGTGGGGCACTGAAGCTTTCTTT

length: 12
V: TRBV2
J: TRBJ2-1
size: .
D: .
CDR3: CASSDGVNEQFF
DNA: TGTGCCAGCAGTGACGGGGTAAATGAGCAGTTCTTC

length: 13
V: TRBV19
J: TRBJ2-5
size: .
D: TRBD2
CDR3: CASSLGLGETQYF
DNA: TGTGCCAGTAGTCTGGGACTAGGAGAGACCCAGTACTTC

length: 15
V: TRBV11-2
J: TRBJ1-4
size: .
D: TRBD1
CDR3: CASSSRGTGQEKLFF
DNA: TGTGCCAGCAGCTCAAGGGGGACAGGTCAAGAAAAACTGTTTTTT